These 18 T cell receptor beta chains were all obtained from the same sample, sequenced in a study of shared clonotypes between healthy human individuals. Data came from immunoSEQ multiplex PCR; TCRdb stores just in-frame clones and leaves some out. Of 760,000 or so clones listed, 90% to 98% were seen once; the top ten hold roughly 0.23%. Naive CD8 cells lacked CD45RO, underwent positive selection for CCR7 and left out terminally differentiated effector memory CD45RA+ cells. Sequenced sample: naive CD8+ T cells sorted from blood. The source is a man aged 25-45 years in good health.

This chain joins TRBV9 and TRBJ2-1; unclear D gene. CDR3 length equals 12 residues. CDR1 SGDLS and CDR2 YYNGEE come from the germline V gene. V was pared by 5 bases and J by 2 bases, with 5 bases between. The DNA of the CDR3 is TGTGCCAGCAGGGGGACCTACAATGAGCAGTTCTTC. This sequence encodes CASRGTYNEQFF.

The genes are TRBV10-3 and TRBJ2-7, with D unclear. With 3 bases removed from V and 3 bases from J, the gap between germline ends came to 9 bases. Germline V gene data show CDR1 as ENHRY and CDR2 as SYGVKD. This CDR3 spans 13 amino acids. Here the CDR3 reads CAISDGRNYEQYF. In DNA form, the CDR3 reads TGTGCCATCAGTGATGGGCGGAACTACGAGCAGTACTTC.

In its sample, this clone was seen once. This chain joins TRBV5-4 and TRBJ1-1; D is ambiguous. There are 14 residues in the CDR3. Germline V CDR1 and CDR2: SGHNT, YYREEE (reference sequence). The ends were cut back, 4 bases at V and 3 bases at J, with 13 bases in the middle. The CDR3 DNA reads TGTGCCAGCAGCCCTCGGGGAGGGTACACTGAAGCTTTCTTT. Residues: CASSPRGGYTEAFF.

The chain employs TRBV28 and TRBJ1-5, with D hard to call. V lost 2 bases and J lost 5, with 7 bases in between. Germline V gives CDR1 MDHEN, CDR2 SYDVKM. CDR3 length: 13 amino acids. CDR3 amino acids: CASSLGPDQPQHF. The CDR3 nucleotides read TGTGCCAGCAGTTTAGGTCCGGATCAGCCCCAGCATTTT.

The chain joins TRBV7-9 to TRBJ2-2, with D perhaps TRBD2 (5 bases). Germline V CDR1 and CDR2: SEHNR, FQNEAQ (reference sequence). The CDR3 sequence is 15 residues long. The germline V and J ends were trimmed by 10 bases and 2 bases, with 17 bases remaining between them. The CDR3 nucleotides read TGTGCCACCCTTACGGAGCGGACCAACACCGGGGAGCTGTTTTTT. It translates to CATLTERTNTGELFF.

The chain links TRBV7-8 to TRBJ1-5; the D is unclear. Germline CDR1 SGHVS, CDR2 FQNEAQ. The CDR3 has 16 residues. V was shortened by 2 bases and J by 1 base, with 12 bases between the two germline ends. The CDR3 DNA follows: TGTGCCAGCAGCTTACACTGGGCACAGAGCAATCAGCCCCAGCATTTT. Translated: CASSLHWAQSNQPQHF.

As for this clone: This specimen includes other DNA sequences encoding the same CDR3. The V and J genes are TRBV27 and TRBJ2-3; no firm D call. Looked up from germline, CDR1 is MNHEY and CDR2 is SMNVEV (reference sequence). V was shortened by 1 base and J by 0 bases, with 5 bases between the two germline ends. The CDR3 covers 14 residues. CDR3 sequence (DNA): TGTGCCAGCAGTTTATTGGACAGCACAGATACGCAGTATTTT. It yields the protein CASSLLDSTDTQYF.

The chain has TRBV6-5 and TRBJ1-5, with TRBD1 identical over 9 bases. The CDR3 consists of 14 residues. From germline, CDR1 is MNHEY and CDR2 SVGAGI. V shed 4 bases, J shed 7 bases, and the junction held 5 bases outside the gene matches. CDR3 in DNA: TGTGCCAGCAGTTTAACAGGGGGCTTGCAGCCCCAGCATTTT. Its protein product is CASSLTGGLQPQHF.

The V call is TRBV28, the J call TRBJ2-7, with 13 bases lining up with TRBD2. V trimming: 6 bases; J trimming: 3 bases; junction bases outside the gene matches: 14. Germline V gene data show CDR1 as MDHEN and CDR2 as SYDVKM. There are 18 residues in the CDR3. The CDR3 spells CASSNGLAGEEYDYEQYF. CDR3 DNA sequence: TGTGCCAGCAGCAACGGACTAGCGGGAGAAGAATACGACTACGAGCAGTACTTC.

This chain uses TRBV10-2 with TRBJ1-4; D is uncertain. Trimming removed 4 bases from V and 4 bases from J, with 7 bases in between. Germline V gene sequence: CDR1 WSHSY, CDR2 SAAADI. The CDR3 totals 13 residues. The CDR3 sequence is CASSGRFNEKLFF. As DNA, the CDR3 is TGCGCCAGCAGTGGACGGTTTAATGAAAAACTGTTTTTT.

This rearrangement joins TRBV5-1 to TRBJ2-1; weak D call: TRBD2 (6 bases). The CDR3 spans 14 residues. The V end lost 1 base, the J end lost 9 bases, and 14 bases lay between the germline ends. Germline values: CDR1 SGHRS, CDR2 YFSETQ. The CDR3 coding sequence is TGCGCCAGCAGCTTGTGGGGGGTAGATATTGAGCAGTTCTTC. Protein product: CASSLWGVDIEQFF.

The chain employs TRBV5-4 and TRBJ1-1; D is ambiguous. CDR1 is SGHNT, CDR2 YYREEE, per germline (reference sequence). Trimming cost V 3 bases and J 0 bases, with 12 bases left between them. The CDR3 totals 15 residues. CDR3 region: CASSSTETVNTEAFF. The CDR3 coding sequence is TGTGCCAGCAGCTCAACAGAGACGGTGAACACTGAAGCTTTCTTT.

This chain links TRBV5-1 with TRBJ2-2; D perhaps matches TRBD1 (6 bases). V was cut by 3 bases and J by 4 bases, with 13 bases left in between. The CDR3 has 15 residues. Per germline, CDR1 SGHRS and CDR2 YFSETQ. The CDR3 reads CASSSGTSPTGELFF. The DNA for the CDR3 is TGCGCCAGCAGCTCTGGGACATCGCCCACCGGGGAGCTGTTTTTT.

This clone was seen once. The CDR3 is CASSPPGGNEQFF. CDR3 nucleotides: TGTGCCAGCAGCCCACCAGGAGGGAATGAGCAGTTCTTC. The chain couples TRBV7-3 to TRBJ2-1; perhaps TRBD2 as D (6 bases). V gave up 5 bases and J gave up 7 bases, with 12 bases separating them. Germline V lookup: CDR1 SGHTA, CDR2 FQGTGA. The CDR3 has 13 residues.

V usage is TRBV7-3 and J usage is TRBJ2-1; 7 bases are shared with TRBD2. V lost 5 bases to trimming and J lost 5 bases; unmatched junction nucleotides: 9. The CDR3 length is 15 residues. The V gene's germline CDR1 is SGHTA and CDR2 FQGTGA. The CDR3 DNA sequence: TGTGCCAGCAGCCAAACTAGCGCAGGCCACAATGAGCAGTTCTTC. It translates to CASSQTSAGHNEQFF.

This chain connects TRBV5-1 to TRBJ1-1; D possibly corresponds to TRBD1 (5 bases). V gave up 1 base and J gave up 4 bases, with 11 bases separating them. Germline V gene data show CDR1 as SGHRS and CDR2 as YFSETQ. CDR3 length: 14 residues. The CDR3 DNA is TGCGCCAGCAGCTTGACAGGTGATCCCACTGAAGCTTTCTTT. This encodes CASSLTGDPTEAFF. The complete variable domain, with remaining parts taken from reference TRBV5-1 and TRBJ1-1, reads KAGVTQTPRYLIKTRGQQVTLSCSPISGHRSVSWYQQTPGQGLQFLFEYFSETQRNKGNFPGRFSGRQFSNSRSEMNVSTLELGDSALYLCASSLTGDPTEAFFGQGTRLTVV.

The V and J genes are TRBV7-3 and TRBJ2-1, with TRBD2 matching over 9 bases. Germline-derived CDR1 and CDR2 are SGHTA and FQGTGA. The CDR3 has 16 amino acids. After removal of 5 bases from V and 0 bases from J, the junction contained 5 bases not matched to a gene. The CDR3 reads CASSLLAGSSYNEQFF. The CDR3 nucleotides are TGTGCCAGCAGCCTACTAGCGGGTAGCTCCTACAATGAGCAGTTCTTC.

This chain connects TRBV4-1 to TRBJ1-1; 7 bases line up with TRBD1. In germline, CDR1 is MGHRA, CDR2 YSYEKL. This CDR3 contains 18 residues. Trimming cost V 0 bases and J 0 bases; bases outside gene matches: 10. In DNA form, the CDR3 reads TGCGCCAGCAGCCAAGACCCTCCCGGGACAGTGATGAACACTGAAGCTTTCTTT. Translation gives CASSQDPPGTVMNTEAFF.